The rows below give T cell receptor beta chains drawn from one sample of a study of T cell repertoires in cytomegalovirus infection. TCRdb recomputed calls from the reads with MiXCR, one row per CDR3 protein. The sample lists about 920,000 distinct CDR3 sequences; around 31% were seen once. No antigens are known for them. The sequences come from cultured CD8+ T cells from PBMCs, collected from culture after CMV antigen stimulation. All receptors derive from a human donor in good health (CMV status not recorded). Some clones in this sample may be carry-over from other donors' samples. Each CDR3 is given with its conserved first and last residue. The D gene is left open where the match is weak. Clone size is stated in some rows and not others, as once, few, many or a class when expanded.

abundance,d_gene,j_gene,v_gene,CDR3aa,CDR3nt
-,-,TRBJ2-3,TRBV27,CASSLNTGRLSTDTQYF,TGTGCCAGCAGTTTAAATACAGGCCGACTCAGCACAGATACGCAGTATTTT
-,TRBD2,TRBJ2-7,TRBV20-1,CSASMMGTSGGDRYEQYF,TGCAGTGCTAGCATGATGGGGACTAGCGGGGGGGATAGGTACGAGCAGTACTTC
many,-,TRBJ2-6,TRBV7-2,CASSYSDGYWANVLTF,TGTGCCAGCAGCTACTCGGACGGGTACTGGGCCAACGTCCTGACTTTC
-,-,TRBJ2-1,TRBV7-3,CASSSHGNEQFF,TGTGCCAGCAGCTCCCATGGGAATGAGCAGTTCTTC
-,TRBD1,TRBJ1-6,TRBV19,CASSIGQGQNSPLHF,TGTGCCAGTAGTATAGGACAGGGCCAGAATTCACCCCTCCACTTT
-,-,TRBJ1-5,TRBV6-2/TRBV6-3,CASSYGGGEPQHF,TGTGCCAGCAGTTACGGGGGAGGAGAGCCCCAGCATTTT
few,TRBD1,TRBJ2-7,TRBV7-8,CASSLSGQHSYEQYF,TGTGCCAGCAGCTTATCGGGACAGCACTCCTACGAGCAGTACTTC
few,TRBD1,TRBJ2-1,TRBV27,CASSFVPVTGGAHNEQFF,TGTGCCAGCAGTTTCGTCCCAGTGACAGGGGGCGCACACAATGAGCAGTTCTTC
-,-,TRBJ2-7,TRBV6-5,CASGEGEPYEQYF,TGTGCCAGCGGAGAGGGGGAGCCCTACGAGCAGTACTTC
few,-,TRBJ1-4,TRBV7-9,CASSLKATSGEKLFF,TGTGCCAGCAGCTTGAAGGCAACCTCGGGTGAAAAACTGTTTTTT
-,-,TRBJ1-1,TRBV12-5,CASGLDPGEGNTEAFF,TGTGCTAGTGGTTTGGACCCGGGGGAGGGGAACACTGAAGCTTTCTTT
few,TRBD1,TRBJ1-4,TRBV12-3/TRBV12-4,CASSYRTGGPEFAEKLFF,TGTGCCAGCAGTTACCGGACAGGGGGCCCTGAGTTTGCGGAAAAACTGTTTTTT
few,TRBD1,TRBJ2-2,TRBV6-1,CASSETSRGLAGELFF,TGTGCCAGCAGTGAAACATCCAGGGGGCTCGCCGGGGAGCTGTTTTTT
few,-,TRBJ1-6,TRBV7-9,CASSLGIGLSSPLHF,TGTGCCAGCAGCTTAGGGATTGGGTTAAGTTCACCCCTCCACTTT
-,-,TRBJ2-2,TRBV6-5,CTSSYSSPYNTGELFF,TGTACCAGCAGTTACTCGAGTCCGTACAACACCGGGGAGCTGTTTTTT
few,-,TRBJ1-1,TRBV20-1,CSARDRRVAEAFF,TGCAGTGCTAGAGATCGGCGGGTTGCTGAAGCTTTCTTT
-,-,TRBJ1-5,TRBV5-6,CASSLGINPQPQHF,TGTGCCAGCAGCTTGGGGATAAACCCCCAGCCCCAGCATTTT
many,-,TRBJ2-1,TRBV12-3/TRBV12-4,CASSLAPINEQFF,TGTGCCAGCAGTCTGGCCCCCATCAATGAGCAGTTCTTC
-,-,TRBJ2-7,TRBV12-5,CTSGFAGSTYEQYF,TGTACTAGTGGTTTCGCGGGCAGTACCTACGAGCAGTACTTC
-,-,TRBJ1-1,TRBV6-5,CASSTQGFMNTEAFF,TGTGCCAGCAGTACCCAGGGATTCATGAACACTGAAGCTTTCTTT
-,-,TRBJ2-1,TRBV9,CASSKGDDEQFF,TGTGCCAGCAGCAAGGGGGACGATGAGCAGTTCTTC
few,-,TRBJ1-1,TRBV6-5,CASSYEQEGNTEAFF,TGTGCCAGCAGTTACGAACAGGAGGGGAACACTGAAGCTTTCTTT
few,-,TRBJ1-2,TRBV6-5,CASSYVGQSYGYTF,TGTGCCAGCAGTTACGTCGGACAGAGCTATGGCTACACCTTC
few,-,TRBJ2-4,TRBV19,CASMSRAGKSRVVKNIQYF,TGTGCCAGTATGAGCCGGGCAGGGAAAAGTCGTGTGGTCAAAAACATTCAGTACTTC
few,TRBD1,TRBJ2-5,TRBV12-3/TRBV12-4,CASSRTGGNQETQYF,TGTGCCAGCAGCCGGACAGGGGGTAACCAGGAGACCCAGTACTTC
few,TRBD2,TRBJ2-1,TRBV19,CASNGGQAGGSSYNEQFF,TGTGCCAGTAATGGGGGCCAGGCGGGGGGAAGCTCCTACAATGAGCAGTTCTTC
few,TRBD1,TRBJ1-2,TRBV19,CASRLTGLSRGYTF,TGTGCCAGTAGGCTGACAGGGTTGTCTAGAGGCTACACCTTC
-,-,TRBJ1-3,TRBV12-3/TRBV12-4,CASTSPGEAGNTIYF,TGTGCCAGCACCTCCCCGGGGGAAGCTGGAAACACGATATATTTT
-,-,TRBJ1-2,TRBV7-9,CASSPGVKTGLPVGGYTF,TGTGCCAGCAGCCCAGGGGTGAAGACAGGATTACCCGTCGGGGGCTACACCTTC
many,-,TRBJ1-4,TRBV6-5,CASSFQARTTNEKLFF,TGTGCCAGCAGTTTCCAGGCCCGCACAACTAATGAAAAACTGTTTTTT
-,-,TRBJ2-1,TRBV5-1,CASSFRDFRNNEQFF,TGCGCCAGCAGCTTCCGGGACTTCAGGAACAATGAGCAGTTCTTC
few,TRBD1,TRBJ2-7,TRBV7-9,CASSLSDRPLYEQYF,TGTGCCAGCAGCTTATCGGACAGGCCCCTTTACGAGCAGTACTTC
-,-,TRBJ1-1,TRBV27,CASSLAVLSTEAFF,TGTGCCAGCAGTTTAGCAGTTCTGTCGACTGAAGCTTTCTTT
few,-,TRBJ1-1,TRBV4-1,CASSLHSGMNTEAFF,TGCGCCAGCAGTCTCCATTCGGGAATGAACACTGAAGCTTTCTTT
-,-,TRBJ2-1,TRBV15,CATSVQAGNEQFF,TGTGCCACCTCGGTCCAAGCGGGCAATGAGCAGTTCTTC
-,-,TRBJ2-3,TRBV2,CASTRMGASTDTQYF,TGTGCCAGCACCAGGATGGGGGCTAGCACAGATACGCAGTATTTT
-,TRBD1,TRBJ2-5,TRBV5-1,CASSYTGVRDEETQYF,TGCGCCAGCAGCTACACAGGGGTTCGGGACGAAGAGACCCAGTACTTC
few,TRBD1,TRBJ2-1,TRBV7-8,CASSPWDRGWSDEQFF,TGTGCCAGCAGCCCGTGGGACAGGGGGTGGTCGGATGAGCAGTTCTTC
-,-,TRBJ2-1,TRBV27,CASSLWLGVDEQFF,TGTGCCAGCAGTTTATGGTTAGGAGTCGATGAGCAGTTCTTC
many,-,TRBJ2-7,TRBV7-9,CASSSSETIAYEQYF,TGTGCCAGCAGCTCCTCCGAAACGATCGCGTACGAGCAGTACTTC
-,-,TRBJ1-1,TRBV5-1,CASSLDGGLRVDEAFF,TGCGCCAGCAGCTTGGACGGGGGCCTTCGGGTGGATGAAGCTTTCTTT
-,-,TRBJ1-2,TRBV20-1,CSARVRTGVGYGYTF,TGCAGTGCTAGAGTCAGGACTGGGGTGGGCTATGGCTACACCTTC
-,TRBD2,TRBJ2-3,TRBV2,CASSDFLAEGVAGVTDTQYF,TGTGCCAGCAGTGACTTCCTGGCTGAAGGGGTAGCGGGGGTCACAGATACGCAGTATTTT
-,TRBD1,TRBJ1-1,TRBV6-1,CASSEARWTGDFPLTEAFF,TGTGCCAGCAGTGAAGCGCGTTGGACAGGGGATTTTCCCCTCACTGAAGCTTTCTTT
many,-,TRBJ1-5,TRBV7-6,CASSQGRGGNQPQHF,TGTGCCAGCAGCCAGGGACGAGGGGGCAATCAGCCCCAGCATTTT
-,TRBD2,TRBJ2-1,TRBV4-2,CASSQDLPGGWLNEQFF,TGTGCCAGCAGCCAAGATCTCCCGGGGGGGTGGCTCAATGAGCAGTTCTTC
once,-,TRBJ2-6,TRBV12-3/TRBV12-4,CASDDSSGANVLTF,TGTGCCAGCGATGACAGCTCTGGGGCCAACGTCCTGACTTTC
-,TRBD1,TRBJ1-5,TRBV4-1,CASSQDHRGHQPQHF,TGCGCCAGCAGCCAAGATCACAGGGGGCATCAGCCCCAGCATTTT
many,TRBD2,TRBJ2-3,TRBV7-6,CASSFGGGATDTQYF,TGTGCCAGCAGCTTTGGCGGGGGGGCAACAGATACGCAGTATTTT
-,-,TRBJ2-7,TRBV6-2/TRBV6-3,CASSYLTDEQYF,TGTGCCAGCAGTTACTTGACAGACGAGCAGTACTTC
-,TRBD2,TRBJ2-2,TRBV19,CASRQGTSVNTGELFF,TGTGCCAGTCGCCAGGGGACTAGCGTTAACACCGGGGAGCTGTTTTTT
-,-,TRBJ1-6,TRBV7-3,CASSRPDNSPLHF,TGTGCCAGCAGTAGACCGGATAATTCACCCCTCCACTTT
-,-,TRBJ2-2,TRBV7-6,CASSLEHRGVGELFF,TGTGCCAGCAGCTTAGAGCACCGGGGAGTCGGGGAGCTGTTTTTT
few,TRBD2,TRBJ2-3,TRBV7-2,CASSLNGGKRTDTQYF,TGTGCCAGCAGCTTAAACGGGGGGAAACGCACAGATACGCAGTATTTT
-,-,TRBJ2-1,TRBV5-5,CASSQTEGQFF,TGTGCCAGCAGCCAAACAGAGGGGCAGTTCTTC
-,-,TRBJ2-1,TRBV19,CASRYREFYNEQFF,TGTGCCAGTAGATACAGGGAATTCTACAATGAGCAGTTCTTC
few,-,TRBJ1-2,TRBV27,CASGFSTNYGYTF,TGTGCCAGCGGATTTTCTACTAACTATGGCTACACCTTC
-,-,TRBJ1-1,TRBV6-1,CASRLGHLNTEAFF,TGTGCCAGCAGACTCGGACACTTGAACACTGAAGCTTTCTTT
few,-,TRBJ2-3,TRBV12-3/TRBV12-4,CASSLLGRILTDTQYF,TGTGCCAGCAGTTTATTAGGGAGAATTCTTACGGATACGCAGTATTTT